This T cell receptor (beta chain) derives from a study of OX40 agonist ivuxolimab in advanced cancers. Study-wide context: The treatment was a fully human IgG2 OX40 agonist, ivuxolimab. Notes on the study in general: Dosing at 0.1 to 3.0 mg/kg was accompanied by clonal expansion of CD4+ and CD8+ blood T cells by week 6. Partial responders at 0.1-3.0 mg/kg showed near-lowest clonal expansion.

Comments on this clone: Its target is unknown.

TCRdb's copy holds only in-frame clones and misses some; the assay was immunoSEQ multiplex PCR. The profile shows about 22,000 clones, 65% to 90% of them singletons. This CDR3 is built from 19 residues. V lost 5 bases to trimming and J lost 5 bases; unmatched junction nucleotides: 19. Germline V gene sequence: CDR1 MNHEY, CDR2 SMNVEV (reference sequence). The clonotype originates from an adult with an advanced solid tumor such as melanoma, head and neck, liver or kidney cancer. This chain links TRBV27 with TRBJ2-1; 9 nucleotides line up with TRBD2. The sequences come from CD4+ or CD8+ T cells sorted from blood, collected in a trial of the OX40 agonist ivuxolimab. The CDR3 region is CASSPNPTSGLIENNEQFF. The CDR3 bases are TGTGCCAGCAGTCCCAACCCGACTAGCGGCCTTATAGAGAACAATGAGCAGTTCTTC.